This TCR beta chain was identified in a study of PD-1 blockade in classical Hodgkin lymphoma. Points from the study as a whole: There was a significant rise in CD4+ TCR diversity by C4D1, with no such rise for CD8+. Patients newly diagnosed and complete responders had comparable baseline diversity.

This clone was seen only once. The antigen is undetermined. TCRdb keeps only in-frame clones here, not all; method: immunoSEQ multiplex PCR. Altogether about 21,000 clones are present, 70% to 85% being singletons, with the ten largest covering about a fifth. Every patient relapsed after autologous stem cell transplantation, and brentuximab vedotin exposure varied. Patients showed best responses of complete response, partial response or progressive disease. This sample comprised peripheral blood mononuclear cells (PBMCs), obtained at baseline. The TCR comes from a human donor with classical Hodgkin lymphoma.

CDR3 in amino acids: CASSYSTGSTEAFF. The CDR3 nucleotides are TGTGCCAGCAGTTACTCGACAGGGAGCACTGAAGCTTTCTTT. This sequence joins TRBV6-5 and TRBJ1-1; the match to TRBD1 covers 7 bases. V trimming: 0 bases; J trimming: 4 bases; junction bases outside the gene matches: 2. The CDR3 loop spans 14 amino acids. Germline V gives CDR1 MNHEY, CDR2 SVGAGI.